The 10 T cell receptor beta chains reported below all come from one sample, sequenced in a study of blood T cell repertoires in COVID-19. Produced via immunoSEQ multiplex PCR; TCRdb's table is partial and in-frame only. The sample has 300,000 to 350,000 clones, over 70% seen once; the top ten hold roughly 3%. Sequencing was carried out using peripheral blood. The receptors originated from a man aged 25-45 years with active or convalescent COVID-19.

The chain is built from TRBV6-5 and TRBJ1-5, with 7 bases that match TRBD1. V gave up 4 bases and J gave up 3 bases; unmatched junction bases: 6. The CDR3 has 15 residues. CDR1 MNHEY and CDR2 SVGAGI come from the germline V gene. The CDR3 nucleotides read TGTGCCAGCAGTTTCCGGGACAGTCCCAATCAGCCCCAGCATTTT. Its translation: CASSFRDSPNQPQHF.

The chain has TRBV6-1 and TRBJ1-6, with 7 bases fitting TRBD1. The CDR3 length is 19 residues. Trimming removed 0 bases from V and 0 bases from J; junction bases left unmatched: 8. Germline CDR1 MNHNS, CDR2 SASEGT. The CDR3, as DNA: TGTGCCAGCAGTGAAGCGAGGGCAGGGGGAAGCTCCTATAATTCACCCCTCCACTTT. It encodes CASSEARAGGSSYNSPLHF.

The chain couples TRBV5-4 to TRBJ1-5, with 10 bases aligning to TRBD1. Germline V gives CDR1 SGHNT, CDR2 YYREEE (reference sequence). This CDR3 contains 17 residues. J gave up 8 bases and V 4 bases, and 15 bases lay outside the gene matches. CDR3 protein: CASSIGGQGGILEPQHF. The CDR3 coding sequence is TGTGCCAGCAGCATTGGAGGACAGGGGGGGATTTTGGAGCCCCAGCATTTT.

V is TRBV9 and J is TRBJ2-2; 10 nucleotides align to TRBD1. The CDR3 is made up of 16 amino acids. The germline V gene encodes CDR1 SGDLS and CDR2 YYNGEE. V shed 0 bases, J shed 3 bases, and the junction held 2 bases outside the gene matches. Here the CDR3 reads CASSVAGTGDTGELFF. Written as DNA, the CDR3 is TGTGCCAGCAGCGTAGCTGGGACAGGGGACACCGGGGAGCTGTTTTTT.

The rearrangement joins TRBV6-5 to TRBJ1-6; D remains unclear. Looked up from germline, CDR1 is MNHEY and CDR2 is SVGAGI. The CDR3 runs 15 residues. Trimming left V 0 bases short and J 7 bases short, with 10 bases between. CDR3 DNA: TGTGCCAGCAGTTACTCGCACAGCCGAAATTCACCCCTCCACTTT. Its translation: CASSYSHSRNSPLHF.

V and J are TRBV24-1 and TRBJ1-1, with TRBD1 matching 7 bases. The V gene's germline CDR1 is KGHDR and CDR2 SFDVKD. J gave up 5 bases and V 2 bases, and 7 bases lay outside the gene matches. The CDR3 loop spans 15 amino acids. The CDR3 sequence is CATSDSTGAGTEAFF. CDR3 nucleotides: TGTGCCACCAGTGATTCCACAGGGGCTGGGACTGAAGCTTTCTTT.

About this clone: The junction does not match germline at one end; this may be a read error. The chain couples TRBV29-1 to TRBJ1-2, with TRBD1 identical over 7 bases. Germline V gene lookup returns CDR1 SQVTM and CDR2 ANQGSEA. The CDR3 contains 12 residues. CDR3 in amino acids: CSVSTGTYRYTF. The CDR3 DNA reads as TGCAGCGTTTCGACAGGGACCTATCGCTACACCTTC.

The chain combines TRBV5-1 with TRBJ1-6; D is ambiguous. V was shortened by 1 base and J by 5 bases, with 16 bases between the two germline ends. The CDR3 is made up of 17 amino acids. Per germline, CDR1 SGHRS and CDR2 YFSETQ. Here the CDR3 DNA reads TGCGCCAGCAGCTTGCACCCATCGGGGAGTAATAATTCACCCCTCCACTTT. It yields the protein CASSLHPSGSNNSPLHF.

This clone was observed a handful of times. CDR3 loop: CASSKSPPGDGYTF. Written as DNA, the CDR3 is TGTGCCAGTAGTAAATCCCCCCCAGGGGATGGCTACACCTTC. The gene calls are TRBV19 and TRBJ1-2, with D possibly matching TRBD1 (6 bases). Trimming removed 4 bases at V and 6 bases at J, with 15 bases between. Germline values: CDR1 LNHDA, CDR2 SQIVND (reference sequence). The length of the CDR3 is 14 residues. Variable domain in full (rest from reference TRBV19 and TRBJ1-2): DGGITQSPKYLFRKEGQNVTLSCEQNLNHDAMYWYRQDPGQGLRLIYYSQIVNDFQKGDIAEGYSVSREKKESFPLTVTSAQKNPTAFYLCASSKSPPGDGYTFGSGTRLTVV.

The chain uses TRBV6-5 and TRBJ2-7; TRBD1 might be the D (6 bases). Trimming removed 2 bases from V and 2 bases from J, with 10 bases in between. Per the germline V gene, CDR1 is MNHEY and CDR2 is SVGAGI. The CDR3 extends over 14 amino acids. As DNA, the CDR3 is TGTGCCAGCAGTTACGAGAGGGGGACCTACGAGCAGTACTTC. It yields the protein CASSYERGTYEQYF.